These T cell receptor beta chains were read from a single sample in a study of cytomegalovirus exposure and HLA in healthy donors. Clones were sequenced by immunoSEQ multiplex PCR, and TCRdb holds only the in-frame ones, with some missing. This sample has some 110,000 clones; roughly 75% occur once, and the top ten carry 2% to 3%. The specimen sequenced was PBMCs. The receptors shown here come from a man in his forties or fifties in good health and CMV-seronegative. CDR3s include the opening cysteine and the closing phenylalanine or tryptophan. The D gene is left open where the match is weak. A clone size is listed for some rows: how often the clone was seen (once, few, many), or a class if it is expanded.

>TRBV2|.|TRBJ1-5|.
TGTGCCAGCAGACGCGAACAGGGAGCTCATCAGCCCCAGCATTTT
CASRREQGAHQPQHF
>TRBV19|.|TRBJ1-3|.
TGTGCCAGTAGTACCAACGGAAGGGGCTCTGGAAACACCATATATTTT
CASSTNGRGSGNTIYF
>TRBV2|TRBD1|TRBJ2-5|.
TGTGCCAGCAGGACGGGCTGGACAGGGGGGGCAGAGACCCAGTACTTC
CASRTGWTGGAETQYF
>TRBV4-1|TRBD2|TRBJ2-3|.
TGCGCCAGCAGCCAGGGACTAGGGGCAGATACGCAGTATTTT
CASSQGLGADTQYF
>TRBV19|TRBD1|TRBJ1-3|few
TGTGCCAGTAGTATCGACAGGGGATCTGGAAACACCATATATTTT
CASSIDRGSGNTIYF
>TRBV7-3|.|TRBJ2-2|.
TGTGCCAGCAGCCAGACTCACACCGGGGAGCTGTTTTTT
CASSQTHTGELFF
>TRBV13|TRBD2|TRBJ2-3|.
TGTGCCAGCAGCCCGAGGACTAGCGGGTTGGATACGCAGTATTTT
CASSPRTSGLDTQYF
>TRBV7-9|TRBD1|TRBJ2-7|once
TGTGCCAGCAGCCATAGGACAGGGACGACCTACGAGCAGTACTTC
CASSHRTGTTYEQYF
>TRBV14|TRBD1|TRBJ1-4|.
TGTGCCAGCAGCCAACTCAGGGACAGTCTTGAAAAACTGTTTTTT
CASSQLRDSLEKLFF
>TRBV7-9|TRBD1|TRBJ2-1|.
TGTGCCAGCAGCTTACAGGGGGCGCGAAATGAGCAGTTCTTC
CASSLQGARNEQFF
>TRBV5-1|TRBD1|TRBJ2-2|.
TGCGCCAGCCACCCACAGGGGTTCGCGAACACCGGGGAGCTGTTTTTT
CASHPQGFANTGELFF
>TRBV5-1|TRBD1|TRBJ2-3|.
TGCGCCAGCAGCTTAGACGGCAGGGGGCATACAGATACGCAGTATTTT
CASSLDGRGHTDTQYF
>TRBV5-6|.|TRBJ2-3|.
TGTGCCAGCAGCCGCCTAGCGTCCTTAATCACAGATACGCAGTATTTT
CASSRLASLITDTQYF
>TRBV6-1|.|TRBJ2-1|once
TGTGCCAGCAGTGCTGGTAGCAGGGCGTACAATGAGCAGTTCTTC
CASSAGSRAYNEQFF
>TRBV6-5|.|TRBJ1-2|.
TGTGCCAGCATTTCCAGCCCACACCTCCCGGGGGGCTACACCTTC
CASISSPHLPGGYTF
>TRBV20-1|.|TRBJ2-7|.
TGCAGTGCGCGTACTAGCTACGAGCAGTACTTC
CSARTSYEQYF
>TRBV19|.|TRBJ2-3|once
TGTGCCAGTAGTAAACCAGGGGCCCCTAGCACAGATACGCAGTATTTT
CASSKPGAPSTDTQYF
>TRBV5-1|.|TRBJ2-1|.
TGCGCCAGCAGCTTGCTAGGAAATGAGCAGTTCTTC
CASSLLGNEQFF
>TRBV27|.|TRBJ1-2|.
TGTGCCAGCAGTTTAGATAGCACCTTCTATGGCTACACCTTC
CASSLDSTFYGYTF
>TRBV5-1|.|TRBJ2-3|.
TGCGCCAGCAGCTTGGGTGACGGGGGAATCACAGATACGCAGTATTTT
CASSLGDGGITDTQYF
>TRBV5-1|.|TRBJ2-1|.
TGCGCCAGCAGCTTAGACCAGGGTTCGTACAATGAGCAGTTCTTC
CASSLDQGSYNEQFF
>TRBV2|TRBD2|TRBJ2-3|.
TGTGCCAGCAGTGTTAGCGGGGGCACAGATACGCAGTATTTT
CASSVSGGTDTQYF
>TRBV28|TRBD1|TRBJ2-7|.
TGTGCCAGCACCCGGACAGGGCGCCCCTACGAGCAGTACTTC
CASTRTGRPYEQYF
>TRBV5-1|.|TRBJ2-2|.
TGCGCCAGCAGCCCGGGGGGCGAAAACACCGGGGAGCTGTTTTTT
CASSPGGENTGELFF
>TRBV2|TRBD2|TRBJ2-5|.
TGTGCCAGCGTTAATACGGCTAGCGGGGGGGCCGATTACCAAGAGACCCAGTACTTC
CASVNTASGGADYQETQYF
>TRBV27|TRBD2|TRBJ2-5|.
TGTGCCAGCAGTTTATCGATAGCGGGGAGAATCCAAGAGACCCAGTACTTC
CASSLSIAGRIQETQYF
>TRBV9|.|TRBJ2-7|few
TGTGCCAGCAGCCTTGGACTGACGCCTTACTACGAGCAGTACTTC
CASSLGLTPYYEQYF
>TRBV7-9|TRBD1|TRBJ1-1|.
TGTGCCAGCAGCTTAGGGGACAGATACACTGAAGCTTTCTTT
CASSLGDRYTEAFF
>TRBV6-1|TRBD1|TRBJ1-1|.
TGTGCCAGCAGTATTGCGCCGGGACAGCAAGCTTTCTTT
CASSIAPGQQAFF
>TRBV7-2|.|TRBJ2-5|.
TGTGCCAGCAGCTTAGGGGTGGCGGGGTTGGGGGAGACCCAGTACTTC
CASSLGVAGLGETQYF
>TRBV5-1|.|TRBJ1-1|.
TGCGCCAGCAGCTTTTCAATGAACACTGAAGCTTTCTTT
CASSFSMNTEAFF
>TRBV5-6|TRBD1|TRBJ1-2|once
TGTGCCAGCAGCCCGACCGGGACAGTTAAGGGCTACACCTTC
CASSPTGTVKGYTF
>TRBV9|TRBD2|TRBJ2-4|.
TGTGCCAGCAGCGCCGGGGGGGCCAAAAACATTCAGTACTTC
CASSAGGAKNIQYF
>TRBV29-1|TRBD1|TRBJ2-1|.
TGCAGCGTTCGACGCCTGATACAGGGGGCGAAGTTCTTC
CSVRRLIQGAKFF
>TRBV28|TRBD1|TRBJ2-2|.
TGTGCCAGCAGTTTGGACAGGGGCACCGGGGAGCTGTTTTTT
CASSLDRGTGELFF
>TRBV19|TRBD1|TRBJ2-2|.
TGTGCCAGTAGACCGGGACAGGGGATGACCGGGGAGCTGTTTTTT
CASRPGQGMTGELFF
>TRBV4-2|.|TRBJ2-4|.
TGTGCCAGCAGCCAAGGGCGAGGGGGGGTCGGAAACATTCAGTACTTC
CASSQGRGGVGNIQYF
>TRBV6-7|.|TRBJ2-3|.
TGTGCCAGCAGTTACGAGCGGAATACGCAGTATTTT
CASSYERNTQYF
>TRBV5-6|TRBD1|TRBJ2-6|.
TGTGCCAGCAGCTTGGGGGACAGGCCCAGGTCTTCTGGGGCCAACGCCCTGACTTTC
CASSLGDRPRSSGANALTF